The 28 T cell receptor beta chains given below trace back to one sample, sequenced in a study of human T cells and chemical hapten exposure. From the 5' RACE reads, TCRdb called clonotypes with MiXCR, one entry per CDR3 protein. The data show 130,000 or so distinct CDR3 sequences, 4.1% seen once. The template was total RNA from unfractionated whole blood. Every receptor here comes from a female donor in good health.

There are many counts of this clonotype. The rearrangement uses TRBV19 and TRBJ2-1, with D maybe TRBD1 (5 bases). Trimming took off 5 bases at V and 4 bases at J, with 21 bases between the two ends. CDR1 is LNHDA, CDR2 SQIVND, per germline (reference sequence). This CDR3 is built from 17 residues. In DNA form, the CDR3 reads TGTGCCAGTAGTGATGGGGTGGGGCGAAGAAAATACAATGAGCAGTTCTTC. The encoded protein is CASSDGVGRRKYNEQFF.

This clonotype has just a few counts. The chain employs TRBV29-1 and TRBJ2-7; 7 bases agree with TRBD1. With 6 bases clipped from V and 7 bases from J, the junction kept 9 bases outside the gene matches. This CDR3 spans 12 amino acids. Germline-derived CDR1 and CDR2 are SQVTM and ANQGSEA. The CDR3: CSVARTGLEQYF. In nucleotides, the CDR3 is TGCAGCGTGGCAAGGACAGGCCTTGAGCAGTACTTC.

This clonotype was observed many times. The chain carries TRBV12-3 or TRBV12-4 and TRBJ2-5; 10 bases map to TRBD1. The trim removed 6 bases at V and 5 bases at J, leaving 6 bases unmatched. This CDR3 contains 14 residues. CDR3 nucleotide sequence: TGTGCCAGCAGACGACCGGGACAGGGGGAGACCCAGTACTTC. Protein product: CASRRPGQGETQYF.

The table lists this clonotype with a few counts. The chain joins TRBV7-2 to TRBJ2-1, with D uncertain. Germline V gene data show CDR1 as SGHTA and CDR2 as FQGNSA. This CDR3 comprises 13 residues. The ends were cut back, 5 bases at V and 5 bases at J, with 10 bases in the middle. The CDR3 DNA is TGTGCCAGCAGCGCCCGACCCAACAATGAGCAGTTCTTC. Amino acids: CASSARPNNEQFF.

This clonotype has at least ten counts. The gene calls are TRBV20-1 and TRBJ1-1; TRBD1 matches 8 bases. Per the germline V gene, CDR1 is DFQATT and CDR2 is SNEGSKA (reference sequence). After removal of 3 bases from V and 1 base from J, the junction contained 7 bases not matched to a gene. This CDR3 has 15 amino acids. The DNA of the CDR3 is TGCAGTGCTAGTAACGCAGGGGGCCCGAACACTGAAGCTTTCTTT. It translates to CSASNAGGPNTEAFF.

The sample holds a few counts of this clonotype. The rearrangement links TRBV2 to TRBJ2-3; 9 bases align to TRBD2. Trimming removed 7 bases from V and 2 bases from J; junction bases left unmatched: 4. The CDR3 runs 14 residues. Per the germline V gene, CDR1 is SNHLY and CDR2 is FYNNEI. The DNA for the CDR3 is TGTGCCAGCACCCTAGCGGGGTTCACAGATACGCAGTATTTT. Protein: CASTLAGFTDTQYF.

The rearrangement uses TRBV7-9 and TRBJ1-2, with D tentatively TRBD1 (6 bases). This CDR3 spans 13 amino acids. The germline CDR1 and CDR2 sequences are SEHNR and FQNEAQ (reference sequence). V lost 5 bases and J lost 6, with 13 bases in between. The CDR3 sequence is CASSPIDRNGYTF. The CDR3 DNA sequence: TGTGCCAGCAGCCCGATTGACAGGAATGGCTACACCTTC. Combining the CDR3 with reference TRBV7-9 and TRBJ1-2 gives the whole variable domain DTGVSQNPRHKITKRGQNVTFRCDPISEHNRLYWYRQTLGQGPEFLTYFQNEAQLEKSRLLSDRFSAERPKGSFSTLEIQRTEQGDSAMYLCASSPIDRNGYTFGSGTRLTVV.

This clonotype was picked up a small number of times. V gene TRBV24-1 combines with J gene TRBJ1-1, with a tentative D call TRBD1 (5 bases). The CDR3 loop spans 12 amino acids. CDR1 and CDR2 from the germline V gene are KGHDR and SFDVKD. Trimming removed 9 bases at V and 3 bases at J, with 10 bases between. The CDR3 loop reads CATAGTDTEAFF. DNA of the CDR3: TGTGCCACCGCAGGGACGGACACTGAAGCTTTCTTT.

V gene TRBV20-1 combines with J gene TRBJ1-5, with D possibly TRBD1 on 5 matching bases. CDR1 is DFQATT and CDR2 is SNEGSKA in the germline V gene (reference sequence). Trimming cost V 2 bases and J 2 bases, with 13 bases left between them. The CDR3 covers 15 residues. The CDR3 reads CSARRSRVGNQPQHF. The CDR3 region has the DNA TGCAGTGCTAGAAGGTCCAGGGTAGGCAATCAGCCCCAGCATTTT.

This clonotype was found many times. V and J are TRBV21-1 and TRBJ1-5; the tabulated D call, TRBD1, remains unverified against the DNA. TRBV21-1 is recorded as a pseudogene. The CDR3 is 15 residues long. CDR3 loop: CASSYRTGRDQPQHF. CDR3 nucleotide sequence: TGTGCCAGCAGCTATCGGACAGGGCGAGACCAGCCCCAGCATTTT.

The V and J genes are TRBV20-1 and TRBJ2-4, with D perhaps TRBD2 (7 bases). This CDR3 region has 16 residues. Germline V gene data show CDR1 as DFQATT and CDR2 as SNEGSKA (reference sequence). Between the trimmed V and J ends, which lost 0 bases and 0 bases, there was a span of 12 bases. The CDR3 nucleotides read TGCAGTGCTAGAGATCTGCGGGGGCTAGCCAAAAACATTCAGTACTTC. Translating it yields CSARDLRGLAKNIQYF.

This clonotype was found many times. This chain links TRBV20-1 with TRBJ1-5, with TRBD1 matching 8 bases. Germline V lookup: CDR1 DFQATT, CDR2 SNEGSKA (reference sequence). Trimming removed 6 bases from V and 1 base from J; junction bases left unmatched: 8. There are 15 residues in the CDR3. CDR3 region: CSAIGRQGSNQPQHF. The CDR3 region has the DNA TGCAGTGCCATAGGGAGACAGGGGAGCAATCAGCCCCAGCATTTT.

There are many counts of this clonotype. In this CDR3 the conserved last residue, phenylalanine or tryptophan, is missing, so a read error is likely. No DNA is shown, since the ends of the CDR3 on it are uncertain; the CDR3 is the one TCRdb lists. The chain combines TRBV4-2 with TRBJ1-1. The CDR3 extends over 9 residues, inclusive of both ends. Germline-derived CDR1 and CDR2 are LGHNA and YNFKEQ. This chain's CDR3 is CASSHTGLN.

This clonotype was seen repeatedly, ten times or more. The chain recombines TRBV12-3 or TRBV12-4 with TRBJ2-6; 7 bases are a match to TRBD1. CDR3 length: 17 residues. Germline trimming cut 3 bases from V and 0 bases from J; bases unmatched to any gene: 5. The CDR3 DNA sequence: TGTGCCAGCAGTTTCTCACAGGGGCGCTCTGGGGCCAACGTCCTGACTTTC. Protein sequence: CASSFSQGRSGANVLTF.

Comment on this clonotype: A single base separates this from a much larger clone, so it may be a read error. This likely comes from a read error, as the CDR3 has no conserved phenylalanine or tryptophan at its end. J is TRBJ2-1 and V is TRBV5-1; 10 bases line up with TRBD2. Germline CDR1 reads SGHRS; CDR2 reads YFSETQ. V dropped 7 bases and J dropped 4; count of bases not matched to a gene: 5. The CDR3 is 14 residues long. Written as DNA, the CDR3 is TGCGCCAGCTCGAGCGGGGGGGTTTACAATGAGCAGTTCTTA. This gives the protein CASSSGGVYNEQFL.

The V gene is TRBV12-3 or TRBV12-4, the J gene TRBJ1-5, with 7 bases lining up with TRBD1. This CDR3 has 11 residues. V shed 3 bases, J shed 11 bases, and the junction held 1 base outside the gene matches. In DNA, the CDR3 is TGTGCCAGCAGTTTGGGACAGTCCCAGCATTTT. It yields the protein CASSLGQSQHF.

This clonotype was seen ten or more times. This rearrangement joins TRBV2 to TRBJ2-7, with D maybe TRBD2 (5 bases). This CDR3 has 11 residues. V lost 7 bases and J 12 bases, leaving 16 bases between the germline ends. Per the germline V gene, CDR1 is SNHLY and CDR2 is FYNNEI. In DNA, the CDR3 is TGTGCCAGCAAATTGGCTCGGGGTCCGTACTTC. Translation gives CASKLARGPYF.

This clonotype was picked up many times. The rearrangement uses TRBV7-2 and TRBJ2-7; D uncertain. CDR1 is SGHTA and CDR2 is FQGNSA in the germline V gene. The V end lost 5 bases, the J end lost 6 bases, and 11 bases lay between the germline ends. This CDR3 contains 12 residues. The CDR3 DNA reads TGTGCCAGCAGCCTAACAAGGTCCGAGCAGTACTTC. Its translation is CASSLTRSEQYF. Complete variable domain (other parts from reference TRBV7-2 and TRBJ2-7): GAGVSQSPSNKVTEKGKDVELRCDPISGHTALYWYRQSLGQGLEFLIYFQGNSAPDKSGLPSDRFSAERTGGSVSTLTIQRTQQEDSAVYLCASSLTRSEQYFGPGTRLTVT.

With respect to this clonotype: This may be a read error, as it is one base from a much larger clone. This sequence joins TRBV7-2 and TRBJ1-4, with D perhaps TRBD1 (5 bases). The V and J ends lost 5 bases and 7 bases respectively, with 11 bases between them. Germline loops: CDR1 SGHTA, CDR2 FQGNSA. The CDR3 is 13 amino acids. Written as DNA, the CDR3 is TGTGCCAGCAGCGGCGACAGCGTTGAAAAACTGTTTTTT. It translates to CASSGDSVEKLFF. Filled out from reference TRBV7-2 and TRBJ1-4, the complete variable domain reads GAGVSQSPSNKVTEKGKDVELRCDPISGHTALYWYRQSLGQGLEFLIYFQGNSAPDKSGLPSDRFSAERTGGSVSTLTIQRTQQEDSAVYLCASSGDSVEKLFFGSGTQLSVL.

This clonotype was detected ten times or more. The CDR3 DNA is TGTGCCAGCAGTCCTGCGGGGGCGCGTGAAAAACTGTTTTTT. It is translated as CASSPAGAREKLFF. The V call is TRBV6-2 or TRBV6-3, the J call TRBJ1-4; TRBD1 is a possible D gene (6 bases). Germline lookup yields CDR1 MNHEY and CDR2 SVGEGT. V dropped 5 bases and J dropped 7 bases, with 14 bases sitting between them. CDR3 length: 14 residues.

This clonotype was recorded at least ten times. The chain carries TRBV4-2 and TRBJ2-3; 14 nucleotides align to TRBD2. Trimming took 4 bases from V and 2 from J; bases not matched to a gene: 5. The germline gives CDR1 LGHNA, CDR2 YNFKEQ. CDR3 length: 17 residues. DNA of the CDR3: TGTGCCAGCAGCCTTCGGACTAGCGGGGGGACCACAGATACGCAGTATTTT. This gives the protein CASSLRTSGGTTDTQYF.

In its sample, this clonotype was seen many times. The CDR3 DNA sequence: TGTGCCAGCAGCCAAGAAGGCGGCTACCTTCACGAGCAGTACTTC. Its protein is CASSQEGGYLHEQYF. V and J are TRBV4-2 and TRBJ2-7, with D unclear. With 0 bases removed from V and 5 bases from J, the gap between germline ends came to 14 bases. The CDR3 covers 15 residues. Germline lookup yields CDR1 LGHNA and CDR2 YNFKEQ.

The chain employs TRBV7-9 and TRBJ1-3; D gene ambiguous. V dropped 6 bases and J dropped 0 bases, with 15 bases sitting between them. Germline V gene sequence: CDR1 SEHNR, CDR2 FQNEAQ (reference sequence). This CDR3 contains 16 residues. The CDR3 protein is CASRILGGDSGNTIYF. CDR3 bases: TGTGCCAGCAGGATATTGGGCGGTGACTCTGGAAACACCATATATTTT.

This chain links TRBV7-2 with TRBJ2-7; a possible D gene is TRBD2 (5 bases). Trimming removed 3 bases from V and 0 bases from J, with 12 bases in between. The CDR3 is 15 residues long. Germline CDR1 and CDR2: SGHTA and FQGNSA. The DNA of the CDR3 is TGTGCCAGCAGCTTGAACCCGGGGAACTCCTACGAGCAGTACTTC. Translated: CASSLNPGNSYEQYF.

There are a few counts of this clonotype. The chain links TRBV5-4 to TRBJ1-2; TRBD1 matches 11 bases. CDR1 is SGHNT, CDR2 YYREEE, per germline (reference sequence). This CDR3 spans 15 amino acids. After removal of 0 bases from V and 7 bases from J, the junction contained 5 bases not matched to a gene. The CDR3 reads CASSLVGTGGCGYTF. CDR3 DNA: TGTGCCAGCAGCTTGGTCGGGACAGGGGGTTGTGGCTACACCTTC.

This clonotype was observed many times. The V and J genes are TRBV7-9 and TRBJ2-1; tentatively, D is TRBD2 (6 bases). The germline gives CDR1 SEHNR, CDR2 FQNEAQ (reference sequence). The CDR3 contains 14 residues. V was shortened by 8 bases and J by 0 bases, with 11 bases between the two germline ends. The CDR3 DNA follows: TGTGCCAGCCCGGGGGAGAGCTCCTACAATGAGCAGTTCTTC. Its translation is CASPGESSYNEQFF.

This clonotype was detected many times. This sequence joins TRBV5-1 and TRBJ1-6; D gene uncertain. The V gene's germline CDR1 is SGHRS and CDR2 YFSETQ. The length of the CDR3 is 14 residues. Trimming took 0 bases from V and 8 from J, leaving 9 bases between them. This CDR3 is CASSLGPEDSPLHF. DNA of the CDR3: TGCGCCAGCAGCTTGGGGCCGGAGGATTCACCCCTCCACTTT.

This clonotype was counted at least ten times. V usage is TRBV29-1 and J usage is TRBJ2-5, with 10 positions matching TRBD1. The V gene end was trimmed by 7 bases and the J gene end by 5 bases; junction bases not matched to a gene: 10. Germline CDR1 reads SQVTM; CDR2 reads ANQGSEA. The CDR3 is made up of 14 amino acids. In DNA form, the CDR3 reads TGCAGCGCCGACTGGGGACAGGGGACGGAGACCCAGTACTTC. This encodes CSADWGQGTETQYF.